This TCR beta chain was recorded in a study of CXCR3-negative and CXCR3-positive naive CD8 T cells. Turning to the study itself: Roughly 1.5 +/- 0.3 million TRB reads came from each library, giving 130 million to 150 million in total.

More than 250,000 cells per CD8+ T cell subset were flow-sorted in triplicate. The germline gives CDR1 SEHNR, CDR2 FQNEAQ (reference sequence). The CDR3 spans 14 residues. A remark on this clonotype: The target antigen is unknown.

With UMI labels, 5' RACE was used to prepare the TRB cDNA libraries. From the 5' RACE reads, TCRdb lists one entry per CDR3 protein and no DNA. Its listing shows about 98,000 distinct CDR3 sequences. Notes on the study in general: Cryopreserved cells showed partially decreased CXCR3 expression, and most assays used fresh PBMCs. The TRB CDR3s that CXCR3-positive naive cells carried were more hydrophobic than those of CXCR3-negative naive cells.

The specimen sequenced was naive CXCR3+ CD8+ T cells from blood. Subset in this sample: CD45RO-CCR7+CD27+CD95- naive CD8+ T cells expressing CXCR3 (TNR3+). The chain combines TRBV7-9 with TRBJ2-4; TCRdb outputs TRBD1, but without DNA this stays unchecked. This clonotype was sampled from a human donor in good health. Some clones in this sample may be carry-over from other donors' samples. CDR3 in amino acids: CASSTKSGTDIQYF.